These T cell receptor beta chains were read from a single sample in a study of long-term antiretroviral therapy in people with HIV. Method: immunoSEQ multiplex PCR; TCRdb's copy keeps in-frame clones and lacks some. In the table there are approximately 24,000 clones, approximately 88% of which are singletons. This specimen consisted of unsorted PBMCs, obtained about 5.7 years after starting antiretroviral therapy. The source of these receptors is a man aged 25-45 years with HIV. Each CDR3 is given with its conserved first and last residue. D genes are given only for firm matches. Size tells how often a clone was seen (once, few, many) or the class of an expanded clone, and some rows leave it out.

j_gene,d_gene,abundance,v_gene,len,CDR3aa,CDR3nt
TRBJ2-1,TRBD2,-,TRBV6-4,16,CASSDSGGSSYNEQFF,TGTGCCAGCAGTGACTCTGGCGGGAGCTCCTACAATGAGCAGTTCTTC
TRBJ2-7,-,-,TRBV28,13,CASSLGRVYEQYF,TGTGCCAGCAGTTTGGGCAGGGTATACGAGCAGTACTTC
TRBJ1-6,-,-,TRBV7-8,16,CASSLGGGYRNSPLHF,TGTGCCAGCAGCTTAGGGGGGGGCTATAGGAATTCACCCCTCCACTTT
TRBJ2-5,TRBD2,-,TRBV4-3,18,CASSQSVIAGGIQETQYF,TGCGCCAGCAGCCAAAGCGTGATAGCGGGGGGTATCCAAGAGACCCAGTACTTC
TRBJ2-1,TRBD2,-,TRBV10-3,19,CAISEPPGLAGGSYNEQFF,TGTGCCATCAGTGAGCCGCCGGGACTAGCGGGGGGCTCCTACAATGAGCAGTTCTTC
TRBJ2-1,TRBD1,-,TRBV2,13,CASRGQGYNEQFF,TGTGCCAGCAGAGGACAGGGGTACAATGAGCAGTTCTTC
TRBJ2-7,-,-,TRBV5-1,13,CASSSTSPYEQYF,TGCGCCAGCAGCTCAACGTCGCCCTACGAGCAGTACTTC
TRBJ2-2,TRBD1,-,TRBV19,15,CASRIKQGDTGELFF,TGTGCCAGTAGAATCAAACAGGGGGACACCGGGGAGCTGTTTTTT
TRBJ1-1,TRBD1,-,TRBV28,14,CASSTGQGSTEAFF,TGTGCCAGCAGTACGGGACAGGGGAGTACTGAAGCTTTCTTT
TRBJ1-1,-,-,TRBV27,14,CASSLNTFNTEAFF,TGTGCCAGCAGTCTTAACACCTTCAACACTGAAGCTTTCTTT
TRBJ1-4,-,-,TRBV6-5,13,CASAWSTNEKLFF,TGTGCCAGCGCATGGTCTACTAATGAAAAACTGTTTTTT
TRBJ2-3,TRBD2,-,TRBV18,13,CASSPPGGGMQYF,TGTGCCAGCTCACCACCGGGCGGGGGGATGCAGTATTTT
TRBJ1-5,-,once,TRBV6-1,15,CASRPGDGRNQPQHF,TGTGCCAGCAGGCCAGGGGACGGGCGAAATCAGCCCCAGCATTTT
TRBJ2-7,-,-,TRBV4-1,13,CASSQDTVAEQYF,TGCGCCAGCAGCCAAGATACGGTAGCCGAGCAGTACTTC
TRBJ2-3,TRBD1,-,TRBV19,15,CASSMRGQGTDTQYF,TGTGCCAGTAGTATGAGGGGACAGGGCACAGATACGCAGTATTTT
TRBJ1-2,-,-,TRBV7-2,14,CASSLDRRGYGYTF,TGTGCCAGCAGCTTAGACAGGAGGGGCTATGGCTACACCTTC
TRBJ1-4,-,once,TRBV15,13,CATTRDRQEKLFF,TGTGCCACCACGAGAGACCGGCAGGAAAAACTGTTTTTT
TRBJ2-7,TRBD2,-,TRBV6-6,14,CASKVTSGMYEQYF,TGTGCCAGCAAAGTGACTAGCGGGATGTACGAGCAGTACTTC
TRBJ1-5,TRBD1,-,TRBV7-9,14,CASSSGQGLQPQHF,TGTGCCAGCAGCTCGGGACAGGGTCTTCAGCCCCAGCATTTT
TRBJ2-1,-,-,TRBV7-3,14,CASSLGEYHNEQFF,TGTGCCAGCAGCTTGGGGGAGTACCACAATGAGCAGTTCTTC
TRBJ2-6,-,-,TRBV27,24,CASGSRGPAGTTVWDRSGANVLTF,TGTGCCAGCGGTTCGAGGGGCCCGGCGGGGACAACCGTTTGGGACCGCTCTGGGGCCAACGTCCTGACTTTC
TRBJ2-3,TRBD2,-,TRBV7-9,16,CASSVVAGGGVDTQYF,TGTGCCAGCAGCGTCGTGGCGGGAGGAGGCGTAGATACGCAGTATTTT
TRBJ1-5,TRBD1,-,TRBV28,16,CASSWTGGRGNQPQHF,TGTGCCAGCAGTTGGACAGGGGGCCGGGGAAATCAGCCCCAGCATTTT
TRBJ1-3,TRBD1,once,TRBV28,16,CASSGGQGIHGNTIYF,TGTGCCAGCAGCGGGGGACAGGGGATTCACGGAAACACCATATATTTT
TRBJ2-3,-,-,TRBV5-1,13,CASSLEGTDTQYF,TGCGCCAGCAGCTTGGAGGGCACAGATACGCAGTATTTT